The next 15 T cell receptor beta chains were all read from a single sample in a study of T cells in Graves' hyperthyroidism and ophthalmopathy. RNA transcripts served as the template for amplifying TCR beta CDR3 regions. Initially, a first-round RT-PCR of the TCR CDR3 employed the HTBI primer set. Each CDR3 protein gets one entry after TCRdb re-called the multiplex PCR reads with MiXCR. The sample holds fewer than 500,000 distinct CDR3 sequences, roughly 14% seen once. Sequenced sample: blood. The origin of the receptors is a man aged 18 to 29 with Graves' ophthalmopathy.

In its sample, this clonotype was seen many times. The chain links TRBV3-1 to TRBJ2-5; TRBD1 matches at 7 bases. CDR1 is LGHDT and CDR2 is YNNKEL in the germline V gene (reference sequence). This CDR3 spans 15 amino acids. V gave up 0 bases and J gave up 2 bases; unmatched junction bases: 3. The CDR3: CASSQEGTVQETQYF. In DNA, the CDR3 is TGTGCCAGCAGCCAAGAGGGGACAGTTCAAGAGACCCAGTACTTC.

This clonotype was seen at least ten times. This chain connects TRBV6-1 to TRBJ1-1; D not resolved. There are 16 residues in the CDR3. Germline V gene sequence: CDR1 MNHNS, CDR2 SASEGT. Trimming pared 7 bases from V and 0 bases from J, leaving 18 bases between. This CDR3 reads CASKLWLAALNTEAFF. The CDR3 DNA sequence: TGTGCCAGCAAGTTATGGTTGGCAGCTTTGAACACTGAAGCTTTCTTT.

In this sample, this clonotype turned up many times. The chain's CDR3 is CASSLMGGRSTDTQYF. In DNA form, the CDR3 reads TGTGCCAGCAGCTTAATGGGCGGGCGAAGCACAGATACGCAGTATTTT. The chain uses TRBV7-3 and TRBJ2-3; TRBD2 might be the D (5 bases). Trimming shortened V by 1 base and J by 0 bases, and 11 bases separated the two germline ends. CDR1 and CDR2 (germline): SGHTA, FQGTGA. The CDR3 extends over 16 amino acids.

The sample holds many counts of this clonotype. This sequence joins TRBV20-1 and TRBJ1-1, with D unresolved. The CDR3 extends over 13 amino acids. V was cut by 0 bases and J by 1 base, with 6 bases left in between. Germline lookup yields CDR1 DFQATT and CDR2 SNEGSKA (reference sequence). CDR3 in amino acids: CSAREMRNTEAFF. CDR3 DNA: TGCAGTGCTAGAGAGATGAGGAACACTGAAGCTTTCTTT.

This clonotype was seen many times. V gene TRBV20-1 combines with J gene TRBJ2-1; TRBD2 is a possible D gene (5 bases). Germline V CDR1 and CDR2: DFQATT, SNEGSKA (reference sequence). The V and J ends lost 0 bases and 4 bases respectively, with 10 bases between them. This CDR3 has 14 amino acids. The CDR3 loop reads CSARDLTGYNEQFF. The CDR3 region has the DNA TGCAGTGCTAGAGATCTAACGGGGTACAATGAGCAGTTCTTC.

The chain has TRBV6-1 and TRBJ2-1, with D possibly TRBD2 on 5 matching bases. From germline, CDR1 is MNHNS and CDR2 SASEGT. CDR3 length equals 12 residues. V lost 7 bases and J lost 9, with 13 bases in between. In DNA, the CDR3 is TGTGCCAGCACTGTTGGAGGCATTGAGCAGTTCTTC. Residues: CASTVGGIEQFF.

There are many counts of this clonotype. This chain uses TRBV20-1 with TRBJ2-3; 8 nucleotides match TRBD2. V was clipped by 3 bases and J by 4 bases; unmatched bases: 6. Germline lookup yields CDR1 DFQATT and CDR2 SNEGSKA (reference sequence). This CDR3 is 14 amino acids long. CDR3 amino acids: CSARGAGEADTQYF. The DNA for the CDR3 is TGCAGTGCTAGGGGAGCGGGAGAGGCAGATACGCAGTATTTT.

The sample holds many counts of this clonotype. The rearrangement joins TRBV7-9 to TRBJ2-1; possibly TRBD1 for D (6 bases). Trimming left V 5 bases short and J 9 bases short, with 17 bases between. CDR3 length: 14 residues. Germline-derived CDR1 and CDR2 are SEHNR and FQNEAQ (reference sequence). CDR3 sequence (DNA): TGTGCCAGCAGCCCACCGAAGACAGGTATTGAGCAGTTCTTC. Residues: CASSPPKTGIEQFF.

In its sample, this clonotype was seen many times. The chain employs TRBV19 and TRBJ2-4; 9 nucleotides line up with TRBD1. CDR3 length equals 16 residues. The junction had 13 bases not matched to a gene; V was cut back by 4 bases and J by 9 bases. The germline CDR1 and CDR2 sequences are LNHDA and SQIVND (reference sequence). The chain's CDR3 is CASSTYPGTGKVIQYF. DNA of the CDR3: TGTGCCAGTAGTACCTATCCCGGGACAGGGAAGGTCATTCAGTACTTC.

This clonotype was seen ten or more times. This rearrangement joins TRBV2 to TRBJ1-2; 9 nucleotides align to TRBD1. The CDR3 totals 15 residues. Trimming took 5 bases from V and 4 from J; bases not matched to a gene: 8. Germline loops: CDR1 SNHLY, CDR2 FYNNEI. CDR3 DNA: TGTGCCAGCAGTAGCACCGGGACAGGGAGCTATGGCTACACCTTC. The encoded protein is CASSSTGTGSYGYTF.

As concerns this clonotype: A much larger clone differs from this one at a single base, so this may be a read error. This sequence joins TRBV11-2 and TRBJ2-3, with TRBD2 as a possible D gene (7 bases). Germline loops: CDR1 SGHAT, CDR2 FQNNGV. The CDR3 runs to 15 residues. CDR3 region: CASSRGAGNTDTPYF. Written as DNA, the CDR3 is TGTGCCAGCAGCCGGGGGGCGGGGAACACAGATACGCCGTATTTT. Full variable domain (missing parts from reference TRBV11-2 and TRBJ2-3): EAGVAQSPRYKIIEKRQSVAFWCNPISGHATLYWYQQILGQGPKLLIQFQNNGVVDDSQLPKDRFSAERLKGVDSTLKIQPAKLEDSAVYLCASSRGAGNTDTPYFGPGTRLTVL.

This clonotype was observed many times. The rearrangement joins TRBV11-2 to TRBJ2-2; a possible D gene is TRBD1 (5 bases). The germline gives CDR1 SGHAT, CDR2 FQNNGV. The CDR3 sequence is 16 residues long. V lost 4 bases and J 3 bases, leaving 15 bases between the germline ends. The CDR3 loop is CASSSTKTDHTGELFF. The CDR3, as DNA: TGTGCCAGCAGCTCTACTAAGACAGACCACACCGGGGAGCTGTTTTTT.

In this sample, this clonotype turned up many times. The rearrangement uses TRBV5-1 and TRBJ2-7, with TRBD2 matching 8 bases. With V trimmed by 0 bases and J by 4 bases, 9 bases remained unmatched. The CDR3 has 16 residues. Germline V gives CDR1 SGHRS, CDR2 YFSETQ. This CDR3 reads CASSLARAGVGYEQYF. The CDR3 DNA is TGCGCCAGCAGCTTGGCCCGAGCGGGAGTCGGGTACGAGCAGTACTTC.

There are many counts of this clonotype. CDR3 in amino acids: CAISELTSGGGTQYF. In DNA form, the CDR3 reads TGTGCCATCAGTGAACTGACTAGCGGGGGTGGGACCCAGTACTTC. The gene calls are TRBV10-3 and TRBJ2-5, with 12 bases lining up with TRBD2. Germline-derived CDR1 and CDR2 are ENHRY and SYGVKD. With V trimmed by 3 bases and J by 7 bases, 6 bases remained unmatched. This CDR3 spans 15 amino acids.

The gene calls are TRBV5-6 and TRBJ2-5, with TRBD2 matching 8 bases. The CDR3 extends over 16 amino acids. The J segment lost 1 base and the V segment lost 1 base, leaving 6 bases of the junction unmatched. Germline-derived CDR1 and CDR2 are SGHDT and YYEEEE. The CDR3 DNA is TGTGCCAGCAGCTTGCTGGGCGGGAGGCGCCAAGAGACCCAGTACTTC. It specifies CASSLLGGRRQETQYF.